Below, 16 T cell receptor beta chains from the same sample are listed, as sequenced in a study of tumor-infiltrating lymphocytes in primary liver carcinoma. Germline DNA was extracted alongside blood RNA, which was obtained from unsorted whole blood. From about 0.5 ug of total RNA, TCR beta-specific cDNA was reverse-transcribed using a constant-region primer. Slightly modified ARM-PCR, run as three nested multiplex PCR rounds, produced the TCR beta libraries. Use of TRBV1-TRBV30 forward primers with a C-beta reverse primer characterized the first two PCR rounds, which lasted roughly 11 cycles each. TCRdb recomputed calls from the multiplex PCR reads with MiXCR, one row per CDR3 protein. The sample holds fewer than 350,000 distinct CDR3 sequences, roughly two thirds seen once. Material for sequencing was peripheral blood. The source is a man aged 35-49 years with primary liver carcinoma and hepatitis B virus infection.

The sample holds many counts of this clonotype. The V call is TRBV4-1, the J call TRBJ1-1, with unresolved D. This CDR3 has 14 residues. Germline V gene data show CDR1 as MGHRA and CDR2 as YSYEKL. V lost 3 bases and J lost 1, with 9 bases in between. Here the CDR3 DNA reads TGCGCCAGCAGCCACCCGACGGGGAACACTGAAGCTTTCTTT. Its translation: CASSHPTGNTEAFF.

Comments on this clonotype: One junction end disagrees with the germline gene, perhaps due to a read error. V and J are TRBV29-1 and TRBJ2-7, with unresolved D. Germline V gene data show CDR1 as SQVTM and CDR2 as ANQGSEA. This CDR3 comprises 13 residues. CDR3 in DNA: TGCCGCGTTGAAGTGGGGAACGGATTCGAGCAGTACTTC. Its translation: CRVEVGNGFEQYF.

This clonotype is a singleton in its sample. This may come from a read error, since a much larger clone is one base off. In DNA form, the CDR3 reads TGTGCCAGCAGTTACTCGGGTGATGTTTTGGGACAGCCCAAGCATTTT. Protein product: CASSYSGDVLGQPKHF. The rearrangement joins TRBV6-2 or TRBV6-3 to TRBJ1-5; 7 nucleotides agree with TRBD1. CDR1 and CDR2 (germline): MNHEY, SVGEGT. The CDR3 length is 16 residues.

J is TRBJ1-3 and V is TRBV6-1; 7 bases match TRBD1. Germline V gives CDR1 MNHNS, CDR2 SASEGT. The trim removed 4 bases at V and 2 bases at J, leaving 14 bases unmatched. The CDR3 runs to 18 residues. The CDR3 region is CASSALTGIGATGNTIYF. The CDR3 region has the DNA TGTGCCAGCAGTGCCCTGACAGGGATCGGAGCCACTGGAAACACCATATATTTT.

About this clonotype itself: This may arise from a read error, as a much more abundant clone is one base away. V gene TRBV13 combines with J gene TRBJ1-3; tentatively, D is TRBD1 (5 bases). There are 14 residues in the CDR3. CDR1 is PRHDT, CDR2 FYEKMQ, per germline (reference sequence). DNA for the CDR3: TGTGCCAGCAGCGCGACAGTCTCTGGATACACCATATATTTT. Translation: CASSATVSGYTIYF.

This sequence joins TRBV5-4 and TRBJ2-5, with D possibly being TRBD1 (6 bases). CDR3 length: 17 residues. CDR1 SGHNT and CDR2 YYREEE come from the germline V gene (reference sequence). V was cut by 3 bases and J by 3 bases, with 21 bases left in between. CDR3 sequence: CASSSRTESFHKETQYF. The CDR3 DNA follows: TGTGCCAGCAGCTCCCGGACAGAGAGCTTTCATAAAGAGACCCAGTACTTC. Using reference TRBV5-4 and TRBJ2-5 for the parts outside the CDR3, the full variable domain is ETGVTQSPTHLIKTRGQQVTLRCSSQSGHNTVSWYQQALGQGPQFIFQYYREEENGRGNFPPRFSGLQFPNYSSELNVNALELDDSALYLCASSSRTESFHKETQYFGPGTRLLVL.

Ten or more counts support this clonotype. The chain uses TRBV6-5 and TRBJ2-5; possibly TRBD1 or TRBD2 for D (6 bases each). CDR3 length: 14 amino acids. The germline V gene encodes CDR1 MNHEY and CDR2 SVGAGI. Trimming cost V 2 bases and J 5 bases, with 12 bases left between them. As DNA, the CDR3 is TGTGCCAGCAGTTACAGGGGGGAGGACGAGACCCAGTACTTC. Protein product: CASSYRGEDETQYF.

Comment on this clonotype: With a much larger clone just one base away, this may be a read error. The chain combines TRBV5-1 with TRBJ2-1; TRBD2 is a possible D gene (5 bases). Germline values: CDR1 SGHRS, CDR2 YFSETQ. V was trimmed by 0 bases and J by 12 bases, leaving 10 bases between them. This CDR3 comprises 12 residues. The CDR3 DNA sequence: TGCGCCAGCAGCTTGGACGAGGGTGTGCAGTTCTTC. It yields the protein CASSLDEGVQFF.

Comment on this clonotype: Since a much larger clone is just one base distant, this may be a read error. The chain employs TRBV5-6 and TRBJ2-7; the D gene is possibly TRBD2 (6 bases). V gave up 4 bases and J gave up 9 bases, with 17 bases separating them. Germline V gene lookup returns CDR1 SGHDT and CDR2 YYEEEE. The CDR3 has 13 amino acids. The CDR3 coding sequence is TGTGCCAGCAGCCGCGAACTAGCAGCCGTGCAGTACTTC. Translation gives CASSRELAAVQYF.

As concerns this clonotype: This CDR3 fails to terminate in the conserved phenylalanine or tryptophan, so it likely reflects a read error. The genes are TRBV29-1 and TRBJ1-1; D is unclear. Trimming removed 4 bases at V and 1 base at J, with 16 bases between. There are 15 residues in the CDR3. Per the germline V gene, CDR1 is SQVTM and CDR2 is ANQGSEA. CDR3 in amino acids: CSVGGVVLGNTEAFS. As DNA, the CDR3 is TGCAGCGTTGGCGGGGTAGTTCTCGGGAACACTGAAGCTTTCTCT.

The chain combines TRBV30 with TRBJ2-1, with a possible D match to TRBD2 (5 bases). Trimming removed 0 bases from V and 7 bases from J, with 19 bases in between. CDR1 is GTSNPN, CDR2 SVGIG, per germline (reference sequence). The CDR3 is 16 residues long. This chain's CDR3 is CAWSVWRLTGMNEQFF. As DNA, the CDR3 is TGTGCCTGGAGTGTATGGAGACTAACGGGAATGAATGAGCAGTTCTTC. The whole variable domain, remainder taken from reference TRBV30 and TRBJ2-1, is SQTIHQWPATLVQPVGSPLSLECTVEGTSNPNLYWYRQAAGRGLQLLFYSVGIGQISSEVPQNLSASRPQDRQFILSSKKLLLSDSGFYLCAWSVWRLTGMNEQFFGPGTRLTVL.

This clonotype was recorded at least ten times. J is TRBJ2-1 and V is TRBV6-1, with D unresolved. The V and J ends lost 1 base and 2 bases respectively, with 9 bases between them. This CDR3 has 15 residues. The V gene's germline CDR1 is MNHNS and CDR2 SASEGT. This CDR3 is CASSEVPGTYNEQFF. In DNA form, the CDR3 reads TGTGCCAGCAGTGAAGTCCCTGGAACCTACAATGAGCAGTTCTTC.

In its sample, this clonotype was seen a few times. The chain employs TRBV7-9 and TRBJ1-2; D ambiguous. The CDR3 has 11 residues. Trimming left V 5 bases short and J 4 bases short, with 5 bases between. The germline V gene has CDR1 SEHNR and CDR2 FQNEAQ (reference sequence). The DNA of the CDR3 is TGTGCCAGCAGCCCCAGCTATGGCTACACCTTC. Protein sequence: CASSPSYGYTF.

This clonotype was detected only once. Being one base from a much bigger clone, this may be a read error. The chain recombines TRBV29-1 with TRBJ1-4; D ambiguous. Germline CDR1 SQVTM, CDR2 ANQGSEA. The CDR3 runs to 13 residues. Trimming left V 6 bases short and J 7 bases short, with 15 bases between. DNA for the CDR3: TGCAGCGTGTTAACGTGCTTTAGTGAAAAACTGTTTTTT. This sequence encodes CSVLTCFSEKLFF.

As for this clonotype: A much larger clone lies one base from this, so it may be a read error. V is TRBV6-6 and J is TRBJ1-1; D call uncertain. V lost 8 bases and J lost 3, with 13 bases in between. CDR1 and CDR2 (germline): MNHNY, SVGAGI (reference sequence). The CDR3 contains 13 residues. The CDR3 bases are TGTGCCAGCCTCGGGCAGCCGGACACTGAAGCTTTCTTT. Protein sequence: CASLGQPDTEAFF.

The chain is built from TRBV5-6 and TRBJ2-7, with TRBD1 as a possible D gene (6 bases). CDR3 length equals 15 residues. Between the trimmed V and J ends, which lost 4 bases and 7 bases, there was a span of 21 bases. CDR1 and CDR2 from the germline V gene are SGHDT and YYEEEE. The CDR3 nucleotides read TGTGCCAGCAGCCCCCCCGCAGGGGCCGCTACGGAGCAGTACTTC. Translated, it gives CASSPPAGAATEQYF.